This T cell receptor (beta chain) is drawn from a study of blood T cell repertoires in COVID-19. Study in general: Acute-phase and convalescent COVID-19 samples originated in the United States, Italy and Spain. PBMCs, B-cell-depleted T cells, or T cells provided the cDNA or gDNA that made up the material.

Trimming removed 1 base at V and 1 base at J, with 7 bases between. Germline CDR1 reads SGHVS; CDR2 reads FNYEAQ. The CDR3 totals 15 residues. As handled by the study authors: Amplification with reference gene primers provided the estimates of nucleated cell counts. Sequencing used immunoSEQ multiplex PCR; TCRdb keeps in-frame clones, though not all of them. V and J calls plus clone size are reproduced from that table; the DNA served to infer D and trimming. This table has around 170,000 clones, roughly 90% appearing once. Material for sequencing was peripheral blood. The TCR sequence derives from a man between 60 and 70 years old with acute or convalescent COVID-19. The rearrangement joins TRBV7-6 to TRBJ2-2; D gene uncertain. Written as DNA, the CDR3 is TGTGCCAGCAGCTTAGAGGCGGTGAACACCGGGGAGCTGTTTTTT. Residues: CASSLEAVNTGELFF.